This passage covers 15 T cell receptor beta chains from one sample sequenced in a study of blood T cell repertoires in COVID-19. Assay: immunoSEQ multiplex PCR; the TCRdb copy retains only in-frame clones and omits some. The data hold more than 300,000 clones, with over 70% observed a single time. The sample taken for sequencing was peripheral blood. The origin of the receptors is a woman in her forties or fifties with acute or convalescent COVID-19.

The rearrangement uses TRBV6-5 and TRBJ2-4; 9 bases fit TRBD1. The CDR3 contains 15 residues. The germline gives CDR1 MNHEY, CDR2 SVGAGI. Unmatched junction bases numbered 5, after V lost 2 bases and J lost 6 bases. The CDR3 bases are TGTGCCAGCAGTTACACCCGGGACAGGGTAAACATTCAGTACTTC. Encoded protein: CASSYTRDRVNIQYF.

V and J are TRBV7-6 and TRBJ2-3, with 12 bases fitting TRBD1. From germline, CDR1 is SGHVS and CDR2 FNYEAQ. V trimming: 4 bases; J trimming: 5 bases; junction bases outside the gene matches: 4. CDR3 length: 15 amino acids. The CDR3 spells CASSSGTGGRDTQYF. CDR3 nucleotide sequence: TGTGCCAGCAGCTCCGGGACAGGGGGCAGAGATACGCAGTATTTT.

The chain uses TRBV4-1 and TRBJ2-1, with a tentative D call TRBD2 (6 bases). V gave up 3 bases and J gave up 0 bases, with 12 bases separating them. Per the germline V gene, CDR1 is MGHRA and CDR2 is YSYEKL. The CDR3 is 16 amino acids. The CDR3 DNA sequence: TGCGCCAGCAGCCATTATCGGGGGAGCTCCTACAATGAGCAGTTCTTC. It yields the protein CASSHYRGSSYNEQFF.

This chain connects TRBV29-1 to TRBJ1-2; TRBD1 matches at 7 bases. V lost 8 bases to trimming and J lost 2 bases; unmatched junction nucleotides: 5. This CDR3 has 12 residues. Germline CDR1 is SQVTM and CDR2 is ANQGSEA. The CDR3 nucleotides are TGCAGCTCGTTGACAGGGAACTATGGCTACACCTTC. This sequence encodes CSSLTGNYGYTF.

The CDR3 region has the DNA TGTGCCAGCAGCCAACTAACAGGGGTCGACACTGAAGCTTTCTTT. Amino acid sequence: CASSQLTGVDTEAFF. The chain employs TRBV7-9 and TRBJ1-1; the match to TRBD1 covers 7 bases. This CDR3 has 15 amino acids. The ends lost 5 bases at V and 3 bases at J; junction bases unmatched: 9. The germline CDR1 and CDR2 sequences are SEHNR and FQNEAQ (reference sequence).

The chain combines TRBV7-3 with TRBJ2-1; D unresolved. The V gene lost 1 base and the J gene lost 5 bases, with 6 bases spanning the gap. The CDR3 totals 13 residues. Germline CDR1 is SGHTA and CDR2 is FQGTGA. The CDR3 region has the DNA TGTGCCAGCAGCTTAATCAGTGACAATGAGCAGTTCTTC. Amino acids: CASSLISDNEQFF.

V is TRBV19 and J is TRBJ1-1, with 10 bases matching TRBD1. V was clipped by 5 bases and J by 5 bases; unmatched bases: 8. The CDR3 totals 15 residues. Germline CDR1 is LNHDA and CDR2 is SQIVND (reference sequence). CDR3 coding DNA: TGTGCCAGTAGTCCTCGGGACAGGGGAAGGACTGAAGCTTTCTTT. The encoded protein is CASSPRDRGRTEAFF.

The chain uses TRBV19 and TRBJ1-5, with D perhaps TRBD1 (5 bases). The germline V gene has CDR1 LNHDA and CDR2 SQIVND (reference sequence). Between the trimmed V and J ends, which lost 8 bases and 10 bases, there was a span of 15 bases. The CDR3 has 12 residues. CDR3 loop: CASVNQGGPQHF. In DNA form, the CDR3 reads TGTGCCAGTGTAAATCAGGGAGGCCCCCAGCATTTT.

The table lists this clone with a count of one. The chain couples TRBV3-1 (or the pseudogene TRBV3-2) to TRBJ2-2; no clear D gene. Germline V gene lookup returns CDR1 LGHDT and CDR2 YNNKEL (reference sequence). V lost 0 bases, J lost 7 bases, and 12 bases lay in between. The CDR3 has 15 amino acids. The CDR3 DNA is TGTGCCAGCAGCCAAGATTACAGCTTAGGCGGGGAGCTGTTTTTT. Its translation is CASSQDYSLGGELFF.

This chain links TRBV5-4 with TRBJ2-1, with TRBD2 as a possible D gene (7 bases). Germline V gene lookup returns CDR1 SGHNT and CDR2 YYREEE (reference sequence). The CDR3 covers 16 residues. Deletions cut 0 bases from V and 4 bases from J, with 14 bases between. CDR3 bases: TGTGCCAGCAGCTTGGGGGGGCTAGCGGCTTACAATGAGCAGTTCTTC. This translates into CASSLGGLAAYNEQFF.

The V and J genes are TRBV11-1 and TRBJ2-3; the match to TRBD2 covers 9 bases. Germline CDR1 and CDR2: SGHAT and FQDESV (reference sequence). This CDR3 contains 13 residues. Losses at the gene ends were 5 bases for V and 6 bases for J; bases not matched to a gene: 3. The CDR3, as DNA: TGTGCCAGCAGCGCGGGAGGGGGGGATACGCAGTATTTT. Translation gives CASSAGGGDTQYF.

CDR3 region: CAWSLESGTGREKLFF. The CDR3 region has the DNA TGTGCCTGGAGTTTAGAATCCGGGACAGGGAGGGAAAAACTGTTTTTT. V gene TRBV30 combines with J gene TRBJ1-4, with 9 bases lining up with TRBD1. CDR1 and CDR2 from the germline V gene are GTSNPN and SVGIG (reference sequence). CDR3 size: 16 residues. The J segment lost 8 bases and the V segment lost 2 bases, leaving 12 bases of the junction unmatched. The entire variable domain, with the rest obtained from reference TRBV30 and TRBJ1-4, is as follows: SQTIHQWPATLVQPVGSPLSLECTVEGTSNPNLYWYRQAAGRGLQLLFYSVGIGQISSEVPQNLSASRPQDRQFILSSKKLLLSDSGFYLCAWSLESGTGREKLFFGSGTQLSVL.

The chain uses TRBV9 and TRBJ2-5; TRBD2 matches 15 bases. The ends lost 3 bases at V and 5 bases at J; junction bases unmatched: 8. This CDR3 region has 17 residues. Germline V gene sequence: CDR1 SGDLS, CDR2 YYNGEE. The CDR3 sequence is CASSGGLAGGPQETQYF. In DNA form, the CDR3 reads TGTGCCAGCAGCGGAGGACTAGCGGGGGGGCCCCAGGAGACCCAGTACTTC.

The chain has TRBV6-5 and TRBJ1-2; D remains ambiguous. Germline loops: CDR1 MNHEY, CDR2 SVGAGI. The CDR3 runs 14 residues. Trimming pared 6 bases from V and 7 bases from J, leaving 18 bases between. In nucleotides, the CDR3 is TGTGCCAGCAGACCCCCGGGTTTGGTTGGTGGCTACACCTTC. Amino acid sequence: CASRPPGLVGGYTF.

The V and J genes are TRBV2 and TRBJ1-6; D remains ambiguous. The CDR3 covers 13 residues. The V end lost 3 bases, the J end lost 14 bases, and 14 bases lay between the germline ends. The germline V gene encodes CDR1 SNHLY and CDR2 FYNNEI. The CDR3 reads CASSEVSGWALHF. Written as DNA, the CDR3 is TGTGCCAGCAGTGAGGTCTCCGGGTGGGCCCTCCACTTT.